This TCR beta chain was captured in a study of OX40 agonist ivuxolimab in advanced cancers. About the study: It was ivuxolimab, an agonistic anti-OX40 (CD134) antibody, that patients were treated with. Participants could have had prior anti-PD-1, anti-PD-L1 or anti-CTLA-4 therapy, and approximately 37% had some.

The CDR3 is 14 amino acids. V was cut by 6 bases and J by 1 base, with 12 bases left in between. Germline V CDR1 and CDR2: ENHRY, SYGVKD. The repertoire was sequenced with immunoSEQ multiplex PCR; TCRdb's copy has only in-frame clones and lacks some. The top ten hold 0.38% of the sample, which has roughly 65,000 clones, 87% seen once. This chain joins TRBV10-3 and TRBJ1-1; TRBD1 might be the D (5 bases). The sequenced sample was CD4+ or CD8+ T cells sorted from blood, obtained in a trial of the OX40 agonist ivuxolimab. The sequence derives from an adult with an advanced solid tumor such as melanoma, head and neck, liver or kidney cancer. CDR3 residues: CAISFGAQNTEAFF. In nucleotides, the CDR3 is TGTGCCATCAGCTTCGGGGCCCAGAACACTGAAGCTTTCTTT.